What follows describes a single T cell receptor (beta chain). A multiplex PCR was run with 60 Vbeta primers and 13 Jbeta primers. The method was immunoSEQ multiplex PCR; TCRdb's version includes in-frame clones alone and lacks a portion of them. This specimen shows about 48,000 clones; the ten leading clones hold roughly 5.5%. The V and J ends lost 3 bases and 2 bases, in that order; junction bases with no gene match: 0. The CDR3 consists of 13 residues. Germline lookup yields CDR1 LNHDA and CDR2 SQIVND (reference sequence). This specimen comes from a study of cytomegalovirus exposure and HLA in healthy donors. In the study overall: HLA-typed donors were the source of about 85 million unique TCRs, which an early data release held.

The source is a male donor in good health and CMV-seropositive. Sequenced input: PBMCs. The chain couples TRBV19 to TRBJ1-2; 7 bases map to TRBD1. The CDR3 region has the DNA TGTGCCAGTAGTATGGGACAGAACTATGGCTACACCTTC. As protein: CASSMGQNYGYTF.